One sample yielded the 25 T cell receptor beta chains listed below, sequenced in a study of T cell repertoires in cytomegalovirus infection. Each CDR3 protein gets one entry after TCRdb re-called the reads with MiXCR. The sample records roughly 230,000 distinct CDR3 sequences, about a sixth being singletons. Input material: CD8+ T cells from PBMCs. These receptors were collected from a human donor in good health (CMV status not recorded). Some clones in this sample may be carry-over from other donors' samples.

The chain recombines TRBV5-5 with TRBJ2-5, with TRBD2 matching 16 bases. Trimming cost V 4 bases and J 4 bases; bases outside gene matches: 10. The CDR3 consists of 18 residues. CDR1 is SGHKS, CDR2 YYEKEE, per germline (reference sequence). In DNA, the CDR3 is TGTGCCAGCAGCCCTGGGACTAGCGGGGGGGCTGGGTTAGAGACCCAGTACTTC. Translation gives CASSPGTSGGAGLETQYF.

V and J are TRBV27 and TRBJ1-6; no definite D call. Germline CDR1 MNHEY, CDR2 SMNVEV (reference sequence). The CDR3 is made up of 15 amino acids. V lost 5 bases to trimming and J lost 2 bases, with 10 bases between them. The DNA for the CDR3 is TGTGCCAGCAGTCGCCCGACAACCTATAATTCACCCCTCCACTTT. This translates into CASSRPTTYNSPLHF.

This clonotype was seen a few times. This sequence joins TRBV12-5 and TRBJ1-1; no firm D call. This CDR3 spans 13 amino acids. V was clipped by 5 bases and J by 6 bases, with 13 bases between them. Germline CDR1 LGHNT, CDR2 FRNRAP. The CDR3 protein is CASGQDGEPEAFF. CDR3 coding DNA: TGTGCTAGTGGTCAGGACGGGGAACCTGAAGCTTTCTTT.

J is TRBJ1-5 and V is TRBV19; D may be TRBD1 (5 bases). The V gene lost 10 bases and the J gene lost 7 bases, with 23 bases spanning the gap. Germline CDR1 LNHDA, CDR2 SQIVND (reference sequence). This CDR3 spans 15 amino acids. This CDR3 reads CATERGGVLEQPQHF. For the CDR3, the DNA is TGTGCCACCGAACGCGGGGGGGTCTTGGAGCAGCCCCAGCATTTT.

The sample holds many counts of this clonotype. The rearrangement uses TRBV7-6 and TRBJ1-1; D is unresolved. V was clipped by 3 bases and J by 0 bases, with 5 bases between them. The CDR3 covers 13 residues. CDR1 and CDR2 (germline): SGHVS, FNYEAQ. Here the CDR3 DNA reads TGTGCCAGCAGCTTTCGGGTGAACACTGAAGCTTTCTTT. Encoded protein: CASSFRVNTEAFF.

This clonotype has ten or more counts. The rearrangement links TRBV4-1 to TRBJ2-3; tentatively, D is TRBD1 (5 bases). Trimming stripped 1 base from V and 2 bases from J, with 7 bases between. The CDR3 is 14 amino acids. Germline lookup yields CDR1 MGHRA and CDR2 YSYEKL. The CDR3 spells CASSQVGDTDTQYF. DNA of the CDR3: TGCGCCAGCAGCCAAGTAGGGGACACAGATACGCAGTATTTT.

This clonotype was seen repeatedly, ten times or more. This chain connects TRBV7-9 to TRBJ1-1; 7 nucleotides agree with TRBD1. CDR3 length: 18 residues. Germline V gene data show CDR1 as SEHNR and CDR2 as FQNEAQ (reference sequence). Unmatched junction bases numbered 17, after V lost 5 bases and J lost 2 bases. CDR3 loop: CASSQTQSLGQINTEAFF. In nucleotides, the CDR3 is TGTGCCAGCAGCCAAACGCAGTCTCTGGGACAGATAAACACTGAAGCTTTCTTT.

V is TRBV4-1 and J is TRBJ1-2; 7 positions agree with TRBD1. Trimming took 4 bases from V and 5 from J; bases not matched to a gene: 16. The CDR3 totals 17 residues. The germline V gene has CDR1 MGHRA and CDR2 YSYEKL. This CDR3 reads CASSPYGGQGGVYGYTF. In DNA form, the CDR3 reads TGCGCCAGCAGCCCGTACGGCGGTCAGGGGGGGGTGTATGGCTACACCTTC.

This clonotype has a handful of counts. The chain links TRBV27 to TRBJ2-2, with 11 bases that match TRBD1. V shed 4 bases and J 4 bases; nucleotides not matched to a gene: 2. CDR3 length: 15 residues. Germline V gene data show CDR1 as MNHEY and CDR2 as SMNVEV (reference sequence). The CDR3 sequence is CASSSGQGATGELFF. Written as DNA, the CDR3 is TGTGCCAGCAGTTCAGGACAGGGGGCCACCGGGGAGCTGTTTTTT.

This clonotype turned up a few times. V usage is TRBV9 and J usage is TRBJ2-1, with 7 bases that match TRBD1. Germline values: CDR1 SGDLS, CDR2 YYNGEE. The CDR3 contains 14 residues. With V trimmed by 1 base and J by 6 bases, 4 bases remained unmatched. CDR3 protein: CASSVHGQVNEQFF. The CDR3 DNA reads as TGTGCCAGCAGCGTACATGGACAGGTCAATGAGCAGTTCTTC.

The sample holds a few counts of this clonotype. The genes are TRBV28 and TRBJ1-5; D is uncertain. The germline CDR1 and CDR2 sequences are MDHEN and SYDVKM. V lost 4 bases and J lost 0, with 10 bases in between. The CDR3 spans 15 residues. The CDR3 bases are TGTGCCAGCAGTTCACCGATTGATAGCAATCAGCCCCAGCATTTT. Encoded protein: CASSSPIDSNQPQHF.

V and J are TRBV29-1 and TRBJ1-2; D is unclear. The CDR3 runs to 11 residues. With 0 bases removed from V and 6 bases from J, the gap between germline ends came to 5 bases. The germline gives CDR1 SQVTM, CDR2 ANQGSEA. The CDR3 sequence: CSVEEVDGYTF. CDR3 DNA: TGCAGCGTTGAAGAGGTGGATGGCTACACCTTC.

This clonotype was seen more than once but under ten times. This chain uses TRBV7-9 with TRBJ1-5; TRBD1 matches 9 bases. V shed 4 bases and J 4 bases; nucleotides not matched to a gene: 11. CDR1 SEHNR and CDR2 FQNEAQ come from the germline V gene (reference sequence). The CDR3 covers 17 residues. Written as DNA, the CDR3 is TGTGCCAGCAGCTCCGCCCCGACAGGGGGGATTAATCAGCCCCAGCATTTT. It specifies CASSSAPTGGINQPQHF.

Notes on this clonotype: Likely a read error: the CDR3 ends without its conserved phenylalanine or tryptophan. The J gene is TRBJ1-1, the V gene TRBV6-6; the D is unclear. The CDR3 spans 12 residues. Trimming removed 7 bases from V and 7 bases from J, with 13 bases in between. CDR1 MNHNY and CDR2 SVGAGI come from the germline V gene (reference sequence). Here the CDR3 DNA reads TGTGCCAGCATCGGAATGGGGATTGAAGCTTTCCTT. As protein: CASIGMGIEAFL.

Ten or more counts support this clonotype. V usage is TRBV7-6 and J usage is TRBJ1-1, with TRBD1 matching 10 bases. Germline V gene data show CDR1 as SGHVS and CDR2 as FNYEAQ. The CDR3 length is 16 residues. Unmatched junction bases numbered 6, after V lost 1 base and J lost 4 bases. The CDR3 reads CASSLEKGQGITEAFF. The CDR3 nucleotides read TGTGCCAGCAGCTTAGAGAAGGGACAGGGGATCACTGAAGCTTTCTTT.

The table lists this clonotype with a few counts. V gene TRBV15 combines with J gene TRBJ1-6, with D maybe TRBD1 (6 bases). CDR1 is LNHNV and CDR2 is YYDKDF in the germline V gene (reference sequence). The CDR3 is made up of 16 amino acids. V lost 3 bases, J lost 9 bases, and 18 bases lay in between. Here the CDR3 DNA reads TGTGCCACCAGCAGTGAGAGTTGGGGGCTCGGTTCACCCCTCCACTTT. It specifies CATSSESWGLGSPLHF.

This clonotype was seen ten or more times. The CDR3 is CASSYSITEPSYEQYF. DNA of the CDR3: TGTGCCAGCAGTTACTCGATAACCGAACCCTCCTACGAGCAGTACTTC. The chain joins TRBV6-5 to TRBJ2-7; no firm D call. CDR3 length equals 16 residues. V lost 0 bases and J 0 bases, leaving 12 bases between the germline ends. CDR1 and CDR2 (germline): MNHEY, SVGAGI.

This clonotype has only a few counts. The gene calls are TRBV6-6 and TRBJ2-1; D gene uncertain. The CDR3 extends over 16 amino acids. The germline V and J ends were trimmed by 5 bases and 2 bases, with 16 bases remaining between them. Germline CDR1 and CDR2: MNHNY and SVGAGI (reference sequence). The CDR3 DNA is TGTGCCAGCAGTGCGGACCCCCGAGCTCCCTACAATGAGCAGTTCTTC. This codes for CASSADPRAPYNEQFF.

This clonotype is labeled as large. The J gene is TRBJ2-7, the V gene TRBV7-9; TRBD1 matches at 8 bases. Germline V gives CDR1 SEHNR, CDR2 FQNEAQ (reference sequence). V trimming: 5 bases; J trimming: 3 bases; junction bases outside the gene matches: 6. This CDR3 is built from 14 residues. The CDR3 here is CASSHRDRNYEQYF. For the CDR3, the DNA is TGTGCCAGCAGCCACCGGGACAGGAACTACGAGCAGTACTTC.

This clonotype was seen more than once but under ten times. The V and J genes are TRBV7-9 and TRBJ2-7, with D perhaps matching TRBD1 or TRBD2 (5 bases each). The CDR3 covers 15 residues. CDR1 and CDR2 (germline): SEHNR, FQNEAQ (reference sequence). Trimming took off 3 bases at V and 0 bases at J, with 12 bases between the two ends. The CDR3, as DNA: TGTGCCAGCAGCTTCTCGGGGCGCCCCTCCTACGAGCAGTACTTC. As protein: CASSFSGRPSYEQYF. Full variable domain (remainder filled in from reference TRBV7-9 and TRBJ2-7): DTGVSQNPRHKITKRGQNVTFRCDPISEHNRLYWYRQTLGQGPEFLTYFQNEAQLEKSRLLSDRFSAERPKGSFSTLEIQRTEQGDSAMYLCASSFSGRPSYEQYFGPGTRLTVT.

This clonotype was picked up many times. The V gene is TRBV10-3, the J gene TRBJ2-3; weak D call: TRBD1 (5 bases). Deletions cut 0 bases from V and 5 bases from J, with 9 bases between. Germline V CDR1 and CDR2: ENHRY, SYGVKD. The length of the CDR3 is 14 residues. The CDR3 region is CAISESLDRDTQYF. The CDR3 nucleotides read TGTGCCATCAGTGAGTCGCTAGACAGAGATACGCAGTATTTT.

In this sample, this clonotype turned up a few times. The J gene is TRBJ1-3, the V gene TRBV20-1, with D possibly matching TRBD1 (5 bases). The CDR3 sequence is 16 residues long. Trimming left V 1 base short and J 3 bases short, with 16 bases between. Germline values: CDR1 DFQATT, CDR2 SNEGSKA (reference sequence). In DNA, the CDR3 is TGCAGTGCTAGAGGTTGGGACCCCGAAAGTGGAAACACCATATATTTT. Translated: CSARGWDPESGNTIYF.

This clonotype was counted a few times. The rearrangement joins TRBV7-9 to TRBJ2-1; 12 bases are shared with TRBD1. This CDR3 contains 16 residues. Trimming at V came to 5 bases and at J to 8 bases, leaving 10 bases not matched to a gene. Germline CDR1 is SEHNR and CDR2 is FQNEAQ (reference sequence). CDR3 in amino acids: CASSDNLGQGADEQFF. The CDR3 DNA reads TGTGCCAGCAGCGACAACCTGGGACAGGGGGCCGATGAGCAGTTCTTC. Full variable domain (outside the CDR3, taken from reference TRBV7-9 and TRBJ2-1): DTGVSQNPRHKITKRGQNVTFRCDPISEHNRLYWYRQTLGQGPEFLTYFQNEAQLEKSRLLSDRFSAERPKGSFSTLEIQRTEQGDSAMYLCASSDNLGQGADEQFFGPGTRLTVL.

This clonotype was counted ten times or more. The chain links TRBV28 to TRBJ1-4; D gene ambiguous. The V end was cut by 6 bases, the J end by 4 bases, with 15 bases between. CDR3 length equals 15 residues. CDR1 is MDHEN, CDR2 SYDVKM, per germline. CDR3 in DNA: TGTGCCAGCAGCGGACGACGGGTGAATAATGAAAAACTGTTTTTT. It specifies CASSGRRVNNEKLFF.

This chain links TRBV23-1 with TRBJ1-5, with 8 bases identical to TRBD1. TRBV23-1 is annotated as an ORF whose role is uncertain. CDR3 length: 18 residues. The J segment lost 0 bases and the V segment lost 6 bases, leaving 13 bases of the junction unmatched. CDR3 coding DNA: TGCGCCAGCAGACCCAGGGACAGGCGAACCTATAGCAATCAGCCCCAGCATTTT. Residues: CASRPRDRRTYSNQPQHF.